Given below is one T cell receptor (beta chain) in context. Its antigen remains unknown. This clone may be a read error of a much larger clone one base away. The data are from a study of CD8+CD57+ T cells in acquired aplastic anemia. Study-wide context: The study obtained 8.5 million to 12 million reads on average for CD4+ cells from healthy donors. General observations from the study: The study found no significant CD8+ Simpson's diversity difference between patients and controls. Around 29 shared CD8+ CDR3s appeared highly expressed within patients' immunodominant clones.

Genomic DNA constituted the template upon which TCR beta VDJ and CDR3 profiling was performed. TCRdb ran MiXCR on the reads and lists one entry per CDR3 protein. The data show roughly 64,000 distinct CDR3 sequences, 45% to 70% seen once. The length of the CDR3 is 16 residues. CDR1 and CDR2 from the germline V gene are LGHDT and YNNKEL (reference sequence). The sample taken for sequencing was sorted CD4+, CD8+, or CD8+CD57+ T cells (not recorded which) from PBMCs. This chain links TRBV3-1 with TRBJ1-2; TRBD1 is a possible D gene (5 bases). This clonotype was obtained from a human donor in good health, serving as a control. CDR3 nucleotide sequence: TGTGCCAACAGCCGCCCGGGGCCGATAGGTGGTGATGGCTACACCTTC. It specifies CANSRPGPIGGDGYTF.